A single sample is the source of the 10 T cell receptor beta chains below, sequenced in a study of OX40 agonist ivuxolimab in advanced cancers. The assay was immunoSEQ multiplex PCR, and TCRdb's table has in-frame clones only and misses some. The sample includes approximately 67,000 clones, 70% to 90% of them seen just once. The material was CD4+ or CD8+ T cells sorted from blood, obtained in a trial of the OX40 agonist ivuxolimab. Receptors originate from an adult with an advanced solid tumor such as melanoma, head and neck, liver or kidney cancer.

This clone has just a few counts. The chain joins TRBV10-2 to TRBJ1-5, with D possibly being TRBD1 (6 bases). Germline CDR1 WSHSY, CDR2 SAAADI. Trimming shortened V by 4 bases and J by 7 bases, and 14 bases separated the two germline ends. The CDR3 has 14 amino acids. In DNA, the CDR3 is TGCGCCAGCAGTGGGGCAGGGGCCGCCCAGCCCCAGCATTTT. Translation: CASSGAGAAQPQHF.

This clone has a single count. The chain carries TRBV21-1 and TRBJ2-7; the D call of TRBD1 is as the table states it, not checked on the DNA. TRBV21-1 is listed as a pseudogene. The length of the CDR3 is 15 residues. The CDR3 is CASIHDTGAPYEQYF. CDR3 sequence (DNA): TGTGCCAGCATCCACGACACTGGGGCCCCCTACGAGCAGTACTTC.

This clone has just one count. V is TRBV7-2 and J is TRBJ2-7, with TRBD1 identical over 7 bases. There are 15 residues in the CDR3. Looked up from germline, CDR1 is SGHTA and CDR2 is FQGNSA. The V and J ends lost 0 bases and 0 bases, in that order; junction bases with no gene match: 2. As DNA, the CDR3 is TGTGCCAGCAGCTTAGCCGGGACAGCCTCCTACGAGCAGTACTTC. This encodes CASSLAGTASYEQYF. Complete variable domain (other parts from reference TRBV7-2 and TRBJ2-7): GAGVSQSPSNKVTEKGKDVELRCDPISGHTALYWYRQSLGQGLEFLIYFQGNSAPDKSGLPSDRFSAERTGGSVSTLTIQRTQQEDSAVYLCASSLAGTASYEQYFGPGTRLTVT.

The chain employs TRBV5-3 and TRBJ2-7, with TRBD1 identical over 9 bases. TRBV5-3 has ORF status, its function being uncertain. The CDR3 loop spans 15 amino acids. Trimming at V came to 0 bases and at J to 3 bases, leaving 4 bases not matched to a gene. CDR3 residues: CARSLGHRGLYEQYF. CDR3 DNA: TGTGCCAGAAGCTTGGGTCACAGGGGGCTCTACGAGCAGTACTTC.

The chain combines TRBV5-1 with TRBJ2-3; 7 positions agree with TRBD2. The CDR3 is 14 residues long. Germline loops: CDR1 SGHRS, CDR2 YFSETQ. With V trimmed by 4 bases and J by 2 bases, 4 bases remained unmatched. For the CDR3, the DNA is TGCGCCAGCAGCGTCGGGGGGAACACAGATACGCAGTATTTT. This codes for CASSVGGNTDTQYF. The whole variable domain, filled in from reference TRBV5-1 and TRBJ2-3, reads KAGVTQTPRYLIKTRGQQVTLSCSPISGHRSVSWYQQTPGQGLQFLFEYFSETQRNKGNFPGRFSGRQFSNSRSEMNVSTLELGDSALYLCASSVGGNTDTQYFGPGTRLTVL.

This clone showed up just once. The chain joins TRBV27 to TRBJ2-5; 7 nucleotides match TRBD1. The closer fit of TRBJ2-7 to the DNA end suggests the J call may be wrong. Looked up from germline, CDR1 is MNHEY and CDR2 is SMNVEV (reference sequence). This CDR3 is 15 amino acids long. CDR3 sequence (DNA): TGTGCCAGCAGTACCAAACAGGGGCTATCCTACGAGCAGTACTTC. It yields the protein CASSTKQGLSYEQYF.

CDR3 bases: TGTGCCAGCAGCGCCGGGACTAGCGGGAGTCTAGCCTACAATGAGCAGTTCTTC. As protein: CASSAGTSGSLAYNEQFF. This chain links TRBV9 with TRBJ2-1, with TRBD2 matching 14 bases. The CDR3 totals 18 residues. V gave up 3 bases and J gave up 2 bases; unmatched junction bases: 7. Germline V CDR1 and CDR2: SGDLS, YYNGEE.

The rearrangement uses TRBV30 and TRBJ1-2; the D is unclear. The V and J ends lost 0 bases and 8 bases respectively, with 13 bases between them. From germline, CDR1 is GTSNPN and CDR2 SVGIG (reference sequence). The CDR3 sequence is 13 residues long. The DNA for the CDR3 is TGTGCCTGGAGTGTGGAGGGTCGGCGGGGCTACACCTTC. The encoded protein is CAWSVEGRRGYTF. Combining the CDR3 with reference TRBV30 and TRBJ1-2 gives the whole variable domain SQTIHQWPATLVQPVGSPLSLECTVEGTSNPNLYWYRQAAGRGLQLLFYSVGIGQISSEVPQNLSASRPQDRQFILSSKKLLLSDSGFYLCAWSVEGRRGYTFGSGTRLTVV.

The V gene is TRBV19, the J gene TRBJ1-4; D perhaps matches TRBD1 (5 bases). The CDR3 runs 13 residues. V was pared by 7 bases and J by 3 bases, with 9 bases between. CDR1 is LNHDA and CDR2 is SQIVND in the germline V gene (reference sequence). CDR3 coding DNA: TGTGCCAGTATCGGCAGGGCTAATGAAAAACTGTTTTTT. It encodes CASIGRANEKLFF.

This chain uses TRBV30 with TRBJ2-1, with 7 bases that match TRBD2. V lost 5 bases and J lost 2; bases outside the gene matches: 3. This CDR3 region has 13 residues. Germline V lookup: CDR1 GTSNPN, CDR2 SVGIG (reference sequence). DNA for the CDR3: TGTGCCTGGTGGCGGGAGACCTACAATGAGCAGTTCTTC. Residues: CAWWRETYNEQFF.